These 5 T cell receptor beta chains share one sample of origin, sequenced in a study of vaccination effects on CD4 cells after COVID-19. Assay used: immunoSEQ multiplex PCR; TCRdb lists only in-frame clones, some missing. Of 42,000 or so clones listed, 72% are singletons. Following culture for nine to ten days, CD4+ T cells were isolated. Each person got two doses of an mRNA SARS-CoV-2 vaccine, BNT162b2 or mRNA-1273. Their cognate antigens are unknown. The material was CD4+ T cells from PBMCs cultured without peptide, obtained after COVID-19 vaccination. The receptors originated from a human donor who received a COVID-19 vaccine.

CDR3: CASSQDRVGQETQYF. DNA for the CDR3: TGCGCCAGCAGCCAAGACAGGGTGGGGCAAGAGACCCAGTACTTC. The chain has TRBV4-1 and TRBJ2-5; D may be TRBD1 (5 bases). Trimming pared 0 bases from V and 2 bases from J, leaving 10 bases between. The CDR3 is made up of 15 amino acids. Germline V CDR1 and CDR2: MGHRA, YSYEKL.

The genes are TRBV3-1 (or the pseudogene TRBV3-2) and TRBJ2-7, with TRBD1 matching 10 bases. The J segment lost 7 bases and the V segment lost 6 bases, leaving 6 bases of the junction unmatched. CDR3 length: 13 residues. From germline, CDR1 is LGHDT and CDR2 YNNKEL (reference sequence). The CDR3 DNA sequence: TGTGCCAGCAGACGACAGGGGGCGGGAGAGCAGTACTTC. This gives the protein CASRRQGAGEQYF.

The chain carries TRBV10-2 and TRBJ1-1, with a weak D call TRBD1 (6 bases). The CDR3 contains 15 residues. V was shortened by 3 bases and J by 5 bases, with 16 bases between the two germline ends. Germline values: CDR1 WSHSY, CDR2 SAAADI. CDR3 coding DNA: TGCGCCAGCAGTGATCTTGGGGGGGCGGGGACTGAAGCTTTCTTT. The encoded protein is CASSDLGGAGTEAFF.

The chain couples TRBV11-1 to TRBJ1-2; D uncertain. CDR1 SGHAT and CDR2 FQDESV come from the germline V gene (reference sequence). The CDR3 consists of 14 residues. The germline V and J ends were trimmed by 3 bases and 6 bases, with 14 bases remaining between them. CDR3 amino acids: CASSFSGTVDGYTF. The CDR3 DNA follows: TGTGCCAGCAGCTTTAGCGGAACGGTTGATGGCTACACCTTC.

The V call is TRBV11-3, the J call TRBJ2-4; D remains ambiguous. The CDR3 extends over 13 amino acids. Deletions cut 0 bases from V and 9 bases from J, with 9 bases between. The germline CDR1 and CDR2 sequences are SGHNT and YENEEA. The CDR3 nucleotides are TGTGCCAGCAGCTTAGACCAGACCGGCATTCAGTACTTC. It codes for CASSLDQTGIQYF.